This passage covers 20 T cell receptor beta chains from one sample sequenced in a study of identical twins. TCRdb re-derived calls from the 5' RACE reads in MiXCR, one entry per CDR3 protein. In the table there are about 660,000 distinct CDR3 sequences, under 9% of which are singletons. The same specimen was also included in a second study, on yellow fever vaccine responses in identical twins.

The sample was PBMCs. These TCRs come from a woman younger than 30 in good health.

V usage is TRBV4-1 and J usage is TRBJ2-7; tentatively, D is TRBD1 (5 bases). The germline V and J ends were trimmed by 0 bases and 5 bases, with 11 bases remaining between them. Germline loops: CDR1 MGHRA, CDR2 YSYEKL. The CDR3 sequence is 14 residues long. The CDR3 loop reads CASSQDQGTHEQYF. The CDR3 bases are TGCGCCAGCAGCCAAGATCAGGGAACGCACGAGCAGTACTTC.

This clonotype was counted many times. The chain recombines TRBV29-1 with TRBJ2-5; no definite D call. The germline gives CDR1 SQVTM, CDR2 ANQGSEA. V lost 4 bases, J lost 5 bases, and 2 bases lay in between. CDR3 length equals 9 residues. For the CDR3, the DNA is TGCAGCGTTGGGGAGACCCAGTACTTC. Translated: CSVGETQYF.

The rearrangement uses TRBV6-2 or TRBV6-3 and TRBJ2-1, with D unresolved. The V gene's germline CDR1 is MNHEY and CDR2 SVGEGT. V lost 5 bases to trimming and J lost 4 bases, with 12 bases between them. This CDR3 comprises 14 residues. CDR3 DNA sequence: TGTGCCAGCAGTCGGAACAGCCTTTACAATGAGCAGTTCTTC. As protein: CASSRNSLYNEQFF.

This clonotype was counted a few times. CDR3 nucleotides: TGCAGTGCTAGAGATGTAACCGTCACCTACGAGCAGTACTTC. Its protein product is CSARDVTVTYEQYF. The chain carries TRBV20-1 and TRBJ2-7; D not resolved. The CDR3 runs 14 residues. CDR1 DFQATT and CDR2 SNEGSKA come from the germline V gene (reference sequence). Trimming left V 0 bases short and J 2 bases short, with 11 bases between.

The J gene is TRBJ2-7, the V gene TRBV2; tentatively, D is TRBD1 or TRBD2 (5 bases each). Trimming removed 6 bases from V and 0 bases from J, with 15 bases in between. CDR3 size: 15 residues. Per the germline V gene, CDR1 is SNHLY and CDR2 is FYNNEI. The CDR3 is CASSDPGRGSYEQYF. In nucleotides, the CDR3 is TGTGCCAGCAGCGATCCGGGACGGGGCTCCTACGAGCAGTACTTC.

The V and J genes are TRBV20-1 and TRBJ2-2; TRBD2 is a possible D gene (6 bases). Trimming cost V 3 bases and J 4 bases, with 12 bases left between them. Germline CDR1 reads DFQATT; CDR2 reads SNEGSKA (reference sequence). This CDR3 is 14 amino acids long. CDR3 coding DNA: TGCAGTGCTAGTCCCGGGGGATTCACCGGGGAGCTGTTTTTT. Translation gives CSASPGGFTGELFF.

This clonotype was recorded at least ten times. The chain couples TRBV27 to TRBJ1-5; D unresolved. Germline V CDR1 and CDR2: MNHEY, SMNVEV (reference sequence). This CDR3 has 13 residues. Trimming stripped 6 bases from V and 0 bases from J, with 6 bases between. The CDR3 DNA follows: TGTGCCAGCAGCCGTCTTAGCAATCAGCCCCAGCATTTT. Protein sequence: CASSRLSNQPQHF.

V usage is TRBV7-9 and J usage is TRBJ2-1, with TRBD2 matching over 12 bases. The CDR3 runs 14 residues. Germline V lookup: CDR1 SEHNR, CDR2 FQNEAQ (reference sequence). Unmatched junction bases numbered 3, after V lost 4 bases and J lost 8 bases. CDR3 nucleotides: TGTGCCAGCAGCTCTAGCGGGGGGGGGCATGAGCAGTTCTTC. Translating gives CASSSSGGGHEQFF. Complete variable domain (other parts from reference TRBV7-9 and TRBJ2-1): DTGVSQNPRHKITKRGQNVTFRCDPISEHNRLYWYRQTLGQGPEFLTYFQNEAQLEKSRLLSDRFSAERPKGSFSTLEIQRTEQGDSAMYLCASSSSGGGHEQFFGPGTRLTVL.

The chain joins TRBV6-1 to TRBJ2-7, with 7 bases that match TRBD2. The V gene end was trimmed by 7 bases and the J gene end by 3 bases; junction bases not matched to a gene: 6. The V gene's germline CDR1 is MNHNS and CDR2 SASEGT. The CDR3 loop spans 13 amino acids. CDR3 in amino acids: CASTGGSGYEQYF. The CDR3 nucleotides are TGTGCCAGCACAGGCGGGAGTGGCTACGAGCAGTACTTC.

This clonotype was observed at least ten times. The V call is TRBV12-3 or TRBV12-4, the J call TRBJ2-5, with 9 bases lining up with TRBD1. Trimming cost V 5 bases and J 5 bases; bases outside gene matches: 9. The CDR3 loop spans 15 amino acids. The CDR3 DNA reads TGTGCCAGCAGTCCTTCCGGGACAGGGTCGGAGACCCAGTACTTC. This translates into CASSPSGTGSETQYF.

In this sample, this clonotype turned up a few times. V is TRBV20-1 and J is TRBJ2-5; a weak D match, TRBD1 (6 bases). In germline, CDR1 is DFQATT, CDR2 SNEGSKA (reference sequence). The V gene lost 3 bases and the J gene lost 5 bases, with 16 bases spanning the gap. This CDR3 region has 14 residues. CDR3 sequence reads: CSARVGAMVETQYF. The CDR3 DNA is TGCAGTGCTAGGGTGGGGGCAATGGTGGAGACCCAGTACTTC.

CDR3 coding DNA: TGCGCCAGCAGCCCCCGGTGGCCCGGGACAGCCGCGCCCCACCTCACAGATACGCAGTATTTT. Translating it yields CASSPRWPGTAAPHLTDTQYF. The chain combines TRBV5-1 with TRBJ2-3; TRBD1 matches at 7 bases. Trimming removed 4 bases from V and 2 bases from J; junction bases left unmatched: 25. The CDR3 spans 21 residues. Germline V gene lookup returns CDR1 SGHRS and CDR2 YFSETQ. The full variable domain, rest sourced from reference TRBV5-1 and TRBJ2-3, is KAGVTQTPRYLIKTRGQQVTLSCSPISGHRSVSWYQQTPGQGLQFLFEYFSETQRNKGNFPGRFSGRQFSNSRSEMNVSTLELGDSALYLCASSPRWPGTAAPHLTDTQYFGPGTRLTVL.

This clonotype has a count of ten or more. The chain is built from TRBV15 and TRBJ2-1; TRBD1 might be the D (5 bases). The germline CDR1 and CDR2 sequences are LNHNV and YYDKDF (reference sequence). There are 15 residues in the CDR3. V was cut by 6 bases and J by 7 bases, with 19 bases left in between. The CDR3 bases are TGTGCCACCAGTTCAGGGTTTTTGGGGTTGAATGAGCAGTTCTTC. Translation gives CATSSGFLGLNEQFF.

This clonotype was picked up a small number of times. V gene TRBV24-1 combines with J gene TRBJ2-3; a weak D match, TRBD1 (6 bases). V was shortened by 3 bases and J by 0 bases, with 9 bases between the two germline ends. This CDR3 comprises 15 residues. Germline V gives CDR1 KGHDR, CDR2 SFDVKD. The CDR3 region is CATSDTGSSTDTQYF. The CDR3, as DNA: TGTGCCACCAGTGATACAGGGAGTAGCACAGATACGCAGTATTTT.

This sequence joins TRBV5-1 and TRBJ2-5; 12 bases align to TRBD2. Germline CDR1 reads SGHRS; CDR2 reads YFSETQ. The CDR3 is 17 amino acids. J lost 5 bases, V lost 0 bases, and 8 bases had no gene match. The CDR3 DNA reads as TGCGCCAGCAGCTTGGAGGCTACGGGGACTAGCGGGGAGACCCAGTACTTC. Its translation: CASSLEATGTSGETQYF.

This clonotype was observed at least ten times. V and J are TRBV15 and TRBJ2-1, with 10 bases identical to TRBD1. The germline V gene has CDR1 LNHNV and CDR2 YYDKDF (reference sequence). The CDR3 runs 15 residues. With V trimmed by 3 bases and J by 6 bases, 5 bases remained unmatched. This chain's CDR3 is CATSSPGQGRNEQFF. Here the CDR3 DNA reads TGTGCCACCAGCAGTCCGGGACAGGGGCGCAATGAGCAGTTCTTC.

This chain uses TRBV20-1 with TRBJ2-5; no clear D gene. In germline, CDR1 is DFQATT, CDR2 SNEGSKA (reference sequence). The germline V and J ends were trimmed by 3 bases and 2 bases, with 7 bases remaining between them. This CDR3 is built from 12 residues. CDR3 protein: CSASGSQETQYF. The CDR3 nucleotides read TGCAGTGCTAGTGGCTCACAAGAGACCCAGTACTTC.

This CDR3 is CASSPTGRAKNIQYF. The CDR3 DNA reads TGTGCCAGCAGTCCTACAGGGAGAGCCAAAAACATTCAGTACTTC. The chain recombines TRBV28 with TRBJ2-4; D possibly corresponds to TRBD1 (6 bases). The CDR3 has 15 residues. Germline V CDR1 and CDR2: MDHEN, SYDVKM. Between the trimmed V and J ends, which lost 5 bases and 0 bases, there was a span of 11 bases.

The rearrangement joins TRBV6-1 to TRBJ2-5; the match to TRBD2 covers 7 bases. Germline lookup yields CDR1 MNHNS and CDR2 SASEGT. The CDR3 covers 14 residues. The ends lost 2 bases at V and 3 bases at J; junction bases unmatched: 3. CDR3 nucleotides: TGTGCCAGCAGTGAACAGGGAGGGAAAGAGACCCAGTACTTC. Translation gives CASSEQGGKETQYF.

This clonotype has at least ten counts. The CDR3 nucleotides are TGTGCCAGCAGTCCCCCCCTGGGAGATCAGTACTTC. Its protein product is CASSPPLGDQYF. The genes are TRBV28 and TRBJ2-7, with D possibly matching TRBD2 (5 bases). CDR1 and CDR2 from the germline V gene are MDHEN and SYDVKM. V lost 5 bases, J lost 10 bases, and 15 bases lay in between. The CDR3 is 12 amino acids.